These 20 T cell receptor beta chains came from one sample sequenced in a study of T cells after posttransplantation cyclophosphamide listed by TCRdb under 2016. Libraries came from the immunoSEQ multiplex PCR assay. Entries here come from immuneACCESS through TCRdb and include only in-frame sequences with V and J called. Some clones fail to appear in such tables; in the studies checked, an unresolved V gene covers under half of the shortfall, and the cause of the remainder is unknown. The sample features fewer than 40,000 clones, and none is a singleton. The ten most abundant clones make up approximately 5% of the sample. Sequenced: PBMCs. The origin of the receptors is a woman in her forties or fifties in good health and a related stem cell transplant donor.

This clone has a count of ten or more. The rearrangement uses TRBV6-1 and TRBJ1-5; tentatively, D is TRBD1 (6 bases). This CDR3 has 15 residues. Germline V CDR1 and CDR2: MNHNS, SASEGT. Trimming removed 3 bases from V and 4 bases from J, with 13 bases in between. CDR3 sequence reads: CASSDRYRVNQPQHF. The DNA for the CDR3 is TGTGCCAGCAGTGATAGGTACAGGGTAAATCAGCCCCAGCATTTT.

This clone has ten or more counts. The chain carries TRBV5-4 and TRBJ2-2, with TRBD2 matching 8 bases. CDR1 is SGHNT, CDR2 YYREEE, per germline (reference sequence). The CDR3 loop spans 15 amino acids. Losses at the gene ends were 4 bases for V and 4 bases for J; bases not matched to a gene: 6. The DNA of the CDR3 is TGTGCCAGCAGCCGGGGGGGCACCCGCACCGGGGAGCTGTTTTTT. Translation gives CASSRGGTRTGELFF.

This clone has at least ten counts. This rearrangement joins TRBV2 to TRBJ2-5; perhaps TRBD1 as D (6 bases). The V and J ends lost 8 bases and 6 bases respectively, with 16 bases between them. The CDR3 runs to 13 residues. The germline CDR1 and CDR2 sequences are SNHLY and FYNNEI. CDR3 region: CASRYEGEQTQYF. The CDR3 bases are TGTGCCAGCCGGTACGAGGGGGAGCAGACCCAGTACTTC.

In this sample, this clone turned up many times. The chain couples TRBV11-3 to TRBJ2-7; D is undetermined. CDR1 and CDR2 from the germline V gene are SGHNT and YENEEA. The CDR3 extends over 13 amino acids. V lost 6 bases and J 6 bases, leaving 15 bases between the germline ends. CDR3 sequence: CASSQETLSEQYF. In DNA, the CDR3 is TGTGCCAGCAGTCAGGAAACTCTTAGCGAGCAGTACTTC.

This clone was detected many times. In DNA form, the CDR3 reads TGTGCCAGCGGGACAGACTCCTACGAGCAGTACTTC. Translated, it gives CASGTDSYEQYF. This sequence joins TRBV10-3 and TRBJ2-7, with a possible D match to TRBD1 (7 bases). Germline CDR1 reads ENHRY; CDR2 reads SYGVKD. V was pared by 10 bases and J by 0 bases, with 10 bases between. The CDR3 sequence is 12 residues long.

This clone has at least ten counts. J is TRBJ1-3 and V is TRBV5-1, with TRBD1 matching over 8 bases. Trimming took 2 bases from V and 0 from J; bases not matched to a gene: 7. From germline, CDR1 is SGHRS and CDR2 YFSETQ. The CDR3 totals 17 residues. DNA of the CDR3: TGCGCCAGCAGCTTATCCGCCGGGACAGGCTCTGGAAACACCATATATTTT. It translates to CASSLSAGTGSGNTIYF.

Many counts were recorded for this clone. The CDR3 here is CASSEGTGLRNTEAFF. The CDR3, as DNA: TGTGCCAGCAGTGAAGGGACAGGGCTACGAAACACTGAAGCTTTCTTT. The rearrangement uses TRBV6-1 and TRBJ1-1, with 8 bases aligning to TRBD1. CDR3 length: 16 residues. Germline CDR1 reads MNHNS; CDR2 reads SASEGT. J lost 2 bases, V lost 1 base, and 6 bases had no gene match.

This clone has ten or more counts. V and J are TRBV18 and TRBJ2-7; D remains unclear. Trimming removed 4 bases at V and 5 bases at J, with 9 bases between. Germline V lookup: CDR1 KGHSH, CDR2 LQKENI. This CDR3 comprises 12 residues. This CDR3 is CASSRESNEQYF. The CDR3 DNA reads TGTGCCAGCTCACGAGAGTCCAACGAGCAGTACTTC.

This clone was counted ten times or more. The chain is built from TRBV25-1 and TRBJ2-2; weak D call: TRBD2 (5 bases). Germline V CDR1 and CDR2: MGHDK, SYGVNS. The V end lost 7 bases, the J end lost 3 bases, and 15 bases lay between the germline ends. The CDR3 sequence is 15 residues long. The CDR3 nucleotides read TGTGCCAGCACTAGAGGCGGGTCCTACACCGGGGAGCTGTTTTTT. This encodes CASTRGGSYTGELFF.

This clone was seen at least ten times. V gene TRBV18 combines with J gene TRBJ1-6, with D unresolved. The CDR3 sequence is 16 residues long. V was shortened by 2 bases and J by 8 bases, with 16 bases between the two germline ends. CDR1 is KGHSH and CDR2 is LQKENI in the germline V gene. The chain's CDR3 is CASSPGKDSRHSPLHF. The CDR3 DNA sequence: TGTGCCAGCTCACCAGGAAAAGATTCGAGGCATTCACCCCTCCACTTT.

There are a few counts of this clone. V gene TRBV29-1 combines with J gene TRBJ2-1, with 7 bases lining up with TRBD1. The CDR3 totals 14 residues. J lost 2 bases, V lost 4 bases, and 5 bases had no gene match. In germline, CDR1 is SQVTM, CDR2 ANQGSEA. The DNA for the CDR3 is TGCAGCGTTGCCGGGACAGCAGCCTACAATGAGCAGTTCTTC. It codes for CSVAGTAAYNEQFF.

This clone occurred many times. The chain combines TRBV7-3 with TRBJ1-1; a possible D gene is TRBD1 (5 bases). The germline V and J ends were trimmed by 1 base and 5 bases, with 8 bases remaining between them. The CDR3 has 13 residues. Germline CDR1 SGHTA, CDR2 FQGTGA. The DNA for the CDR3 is TGTGCCAGCAGCTTAATCAGGGAAACTGAAGCTTTCTTT. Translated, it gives CASSLIRETEAFF.

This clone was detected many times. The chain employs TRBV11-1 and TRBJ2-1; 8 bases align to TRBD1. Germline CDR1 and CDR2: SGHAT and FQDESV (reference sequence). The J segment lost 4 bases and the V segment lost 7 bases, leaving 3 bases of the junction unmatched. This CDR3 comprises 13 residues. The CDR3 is CASTGQGYNEQFF. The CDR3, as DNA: TGTGCCAGCACCGGACAGGGATACAATGAGCAGTTCTTC.

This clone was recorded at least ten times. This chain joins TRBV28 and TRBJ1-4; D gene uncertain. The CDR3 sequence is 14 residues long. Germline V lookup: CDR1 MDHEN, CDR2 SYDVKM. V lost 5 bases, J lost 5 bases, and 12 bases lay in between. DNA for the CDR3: TGTGCCAGCAGTACGACATATCCCAATGAAAAACTGTTTTTT. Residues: CASSTTYPNEKLFF.

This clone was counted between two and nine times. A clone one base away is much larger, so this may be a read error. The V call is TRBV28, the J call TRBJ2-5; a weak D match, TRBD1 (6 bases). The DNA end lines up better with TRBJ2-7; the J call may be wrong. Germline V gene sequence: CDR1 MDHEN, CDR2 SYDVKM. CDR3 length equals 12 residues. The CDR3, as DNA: TGTGCCAGCAGCCAACAGGGCTACGAGCAGTACTTC. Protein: CASSQQGYEQYF.

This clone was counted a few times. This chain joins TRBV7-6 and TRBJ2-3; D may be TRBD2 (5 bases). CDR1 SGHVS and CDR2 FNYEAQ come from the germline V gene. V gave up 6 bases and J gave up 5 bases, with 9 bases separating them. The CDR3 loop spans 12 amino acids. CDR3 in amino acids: CASSYEGDTQYF. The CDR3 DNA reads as TGTGCCAGCAGTTATGAGGGAGATACGCAGTATTTT.

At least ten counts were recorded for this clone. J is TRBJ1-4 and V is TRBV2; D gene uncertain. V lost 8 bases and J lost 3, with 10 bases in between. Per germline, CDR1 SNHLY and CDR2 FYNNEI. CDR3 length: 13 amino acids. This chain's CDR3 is CASGGRANEKLFF. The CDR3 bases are TGTGCCAGCGGAGGGAGGGCTAATGAAAAACTGTTTTTT.

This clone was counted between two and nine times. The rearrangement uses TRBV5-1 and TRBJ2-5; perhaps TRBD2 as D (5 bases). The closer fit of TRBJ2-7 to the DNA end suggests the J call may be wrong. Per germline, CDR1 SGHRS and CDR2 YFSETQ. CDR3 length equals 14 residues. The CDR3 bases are TGCGCCAGCAGCTTGGCCGAGTCGGGATCCGAGCAGTACTTC. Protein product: CASSLAESGSEQYF.

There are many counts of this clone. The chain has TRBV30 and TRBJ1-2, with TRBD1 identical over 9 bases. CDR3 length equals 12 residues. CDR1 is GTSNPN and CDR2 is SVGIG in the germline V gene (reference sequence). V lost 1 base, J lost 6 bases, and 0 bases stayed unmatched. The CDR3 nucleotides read TGTGCCTGGAGTGGGACAGGGGATGGCTACACCTTC. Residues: CAWSGTGDGYTF.

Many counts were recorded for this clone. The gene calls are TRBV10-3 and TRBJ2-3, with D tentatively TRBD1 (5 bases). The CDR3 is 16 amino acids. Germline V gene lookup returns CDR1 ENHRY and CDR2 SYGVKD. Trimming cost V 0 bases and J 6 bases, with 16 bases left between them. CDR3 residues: CAISESLPGAPDTQYF. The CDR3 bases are TGTGCCATCAGTGAGTCCCTCCCTGGGGCCCCGGATACGCAGTATTTT.